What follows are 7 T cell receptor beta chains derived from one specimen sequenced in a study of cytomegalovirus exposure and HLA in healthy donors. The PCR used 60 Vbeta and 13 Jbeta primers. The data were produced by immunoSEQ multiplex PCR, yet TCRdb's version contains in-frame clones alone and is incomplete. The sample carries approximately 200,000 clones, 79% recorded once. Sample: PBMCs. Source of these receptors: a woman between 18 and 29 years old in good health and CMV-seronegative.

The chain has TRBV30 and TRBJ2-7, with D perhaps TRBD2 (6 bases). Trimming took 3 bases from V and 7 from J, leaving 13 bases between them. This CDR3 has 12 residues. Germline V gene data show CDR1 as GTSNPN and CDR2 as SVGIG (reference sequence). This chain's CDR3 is CAWRLGGREQYF. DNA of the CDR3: TGTGCCTGGAGACTGGGAGGCCGGGAGCAGTACTTC.

CDR3 loop: CASSFADMSNEQFF. The CDR3 region has the DNA TGTGCCAGCAGTTTTGCCGATATGAGCAACGAGCAGTTCTTC. The chain joins TRBV6-5 to TRBJ2-1; D gene ambiguous. Trimming removed 4 bases at V and 10 bases at J, with 17 bases between. The V gene's germline CDR1 is MNHEY and CDR2 SVGAGI. The CDR3 is 14 amino acids.

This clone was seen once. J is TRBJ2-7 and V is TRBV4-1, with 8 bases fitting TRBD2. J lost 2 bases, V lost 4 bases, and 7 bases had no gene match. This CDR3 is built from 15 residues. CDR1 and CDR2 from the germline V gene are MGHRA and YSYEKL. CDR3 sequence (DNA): TGCGCCAGCAGCCTGCTAGCGGGCCAGGCCTACGAGCAGTACTTC. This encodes CASSLLAGQAYEQYF.

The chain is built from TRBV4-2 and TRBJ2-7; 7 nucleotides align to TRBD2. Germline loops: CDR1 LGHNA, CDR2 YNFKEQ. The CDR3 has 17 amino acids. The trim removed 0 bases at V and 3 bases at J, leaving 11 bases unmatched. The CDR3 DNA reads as TGTGCCAGCAGCCAAGATTATAGCGGGCTACCCCTCTACGAGCAGTACTTC. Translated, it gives CASSQDYSGLPLYEQYF.

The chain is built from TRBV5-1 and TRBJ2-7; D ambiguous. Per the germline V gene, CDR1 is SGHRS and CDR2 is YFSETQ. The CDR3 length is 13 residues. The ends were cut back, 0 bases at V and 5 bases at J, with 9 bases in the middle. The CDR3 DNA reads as TGCGCCAGCAGCTTGGTAAGCCGGGACGAGCAGTACTTC. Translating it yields CASSLVSRDEQYF.

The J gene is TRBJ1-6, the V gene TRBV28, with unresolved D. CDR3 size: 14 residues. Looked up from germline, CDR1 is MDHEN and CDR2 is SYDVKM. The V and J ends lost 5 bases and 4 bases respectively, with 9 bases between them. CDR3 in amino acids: CASSIRGYNSPLHF. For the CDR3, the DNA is TGTGCCAGCAGTATCAGAGGTTATAATTCACCCCTCCACTTT.

CDR3 sequence reads: CASSLTSNEKLFF. CDR3 nucleotides: TGTGCCAGCAGCTTAACCAGTAATGAAAAACTGTTTTTT. The V and J genes are TRBV13 and TRBJ1-4; D is uncertain. The CDR3 is made up of 13 amino acids. Deletions cut 2 bases from V and 4 bases from J, with 5 bases between. Germline CDR1 reads PRHDT; CDR2 reads FYEKMQ (reference sequence).